A selection of T cell receptor beta chains follows, all from one sample in a study of blood T cell repertoires in COVID-19. The table came from immunoSEQ multiplex PCR; TCRdb's copy has only in-frame clones and leaves some out. The data show approximately 150,000 clones, roughly 84% seen once. Sequences were obtained from peripheral blood. These receptors came from a woman aged 50 to 65 in a cohort sampled during active or convalescent COVID-19. CDR3s include the opening cysteine and the closing phenylalanine or tryptophan. A D gene is named only where the DNA matches it firmly. The size field is filled for only some rows; it gives once, few, many or a size class.

v_call	j_call	clone_size	d_call	cdr3_aa	cdr3_nt
TRBV12-5	TRBJ1-5	.	TRBD1	CASGSGQGYSNQPQHF	TGTGCTAGTGGTTCGGGACAGGGGTACAGCAATCAGCCCCAGCATTTT
TRBV19	TRBJ1-5	many	TRBD1	CASSITGVSNQPQHF	TGTGCCAGTAGTATAACAGGGGTGAGCAATCAGCCCCAGCATTTT
TRBV5-1	TRBJ2-7	few	.	CASSLGSDRSYEQYF	TGCGCCAGCAGCTTGGGTAGCGACCGATCCTACGAGCAGTACTTC
TRBV6-2/TRBV6-3	TRBJ1-6	.	TRBD1	CASSWLGDRVSTYNSPLHF	TGTGCCAGCAGTTGGCTTGGGGACAGGGTTTCGACCTATAATTCACCCCTCCACTTT
TRBV6-6	TRBJ1-4	.	TRBD1	CASSTPGQESEKLFF	TGTGCCAGCAGTACTCCGGGACAGGAATCTGAAAAACTGTTTTTT
TRBV19	TRBJ1-1	.	.	CASTPQGRNTEAFF	TGTGCCAGTACCCCACAGGGTCGGAACACTGAAGCTTTCTTT
TRBV5-1	TRBJ2-2	few	TRBD1	CASSFGQGATGELFF	TGCGCCAGCAGCTTTGGGCAGGGGGCCACCGGGGAGCTGTTTTTT
TRBV5-1	TRBJ2-5	.	TRBD2	CASSRGGGPRETQYF	TGCGCCAGCTCTCGGGGCGGGGGGCCGAGAGAGACCCAGTACTTC
TRBV12-3/TRBV12-4	TRBJ1-1	.	.	CASSRVLNTEAFF	TGTGCCAGCAGCCGGGTATTGAACACTGAAGCTTTCTTT
TRBV27	TRBJ2-2	.	TRBD1	CASSLLTTGRTGELFF	TGTGCCAGCAGTTTGTTAACGACAGGGCGGACCGGGGAGCTGTTTTTT
TRBV19	TRBJ2-2	.	.	CASSYRGGGELFF	TGTGCCAGTAGCTACAGGGGAGGCGGGGAGCTGTTTTTT
TRBV12-5	TRBJ1-5	.	.	CARTRSSDNQPQHF	TGTGCTAGGACTAGGAGCAGCGACAATCAGCCCCAGCATTTT